The next 11 T cell receptor beta chains were all read from a single sample in a study of blood T cell repertoires in COVID-19. The assay was immunoSEQ multiplex PCR, and TCRdb's table has in-frame clones only and misses some. The repertoire consists of roughly 290,000 clones, with around 89% occurring once and the leading ten covering around 0.8%. Sequences were obtained from peripheral blood. These receptors were obtained from a man between 25 and 39 years old with acute or convalescent COVID-19.

The chain recombines TRBV2 with TRBJ1-4, with D tentatively TRBD1 (5 bases). Trimming cost V 7 bases and J 0 bases, with 15 bases left between them. The CDR3 is 16 amino acids. Per germline, CDR1 SNHLY and CDR2 FYNNEI. This chain's CDR3 is CASIGDRDATNEKLFF. In DNA, the CDR3 is TGTGCCAGCATAGGAGACAGAGATGCAACTAATGAAAAACTGTTTTTT.

This clone was seen a handful of times. The V and J genes are TRBV28 and TRBJ1-6, with TRBD1 as a possible D gene (5 bases). V dropped 10 bases and J dropped 7 bases, with 11 bases sitting between them. The CDR3 spans 12 residues. Looked up from germline, CDR1 is MDHEN and CDR2 is SYDVKM. The CDR3 nucleotides are TGTGCCATAAGGCAGGGAAATTCACCCCTCCACTTT. Amino acid sequence: CAIRQGNSPLHF.

The V and J genes are TRBV5-5 and TRBJ2-7; TRBD1 is a possible D gene (6 bases). Germline loops: CDR1 SGHKS, CDR2 YYEKEE (reference sequence). The CDR3 sequence is 15 residues long. V lost 2 bases and J 5 bases, leaving 17 bases between the germline ends. CDR3 in DNA: TGTGCCAGCAGCTTCAACCGGGACAAAGGAAACGAGCAGTACTTC. Translated: CASSFNRDKGNEQYF.

This chain connects TRBV2 to TRBJ2-1; 8 bases line up with TRBD1. The V gene end was trimmed by 3 bases and the J gene end by 7 bases; junction bases not matched to a gene: 14. Germline V gives CDR1 SNHLY, CDR2 FYNNEI. The CDR3 runs to 17 residues. CDR3 region: CASSEAASGTGKNEQFF. For the CDR3, the DNA is TGTGCCAGCAGTGAGGCTGCATCCGGGACAGGCAAAAATGAGCAGTTCTTC.

CDR3 sequence reads: CASSLGGLRAANYGYTF. Here the CDR3 DNA reads TGCGCCAGCAGCTTGGGTGGGTTGAGAGCGGCTAACTATGGCTACACCTTC. J is TRBJ1-2 and V is TRBV5-1; no reliable D call. The V gene's germline CDR1 is SGHRS and CDR2 YFSETQ. This CDR3 spans 17 amino acids. The V end lost 0 bases, the J end lost 0 bases, and 15 bases lay between the germline ends.

J is TRBJ2-2 and V is TRBV5-5, with 11 bases lining up with TRBD1. Germline V lookup: CDR1 SGHKS, CDR2 YYEKEE (reference sequence). V was clipped by 2 bases and J by 6 bases; unmatched bases: 6. The CDR3 covers 16 residues. The CDR3 DNA reads as TGTGCCAGCAGCTTCTTGGGACAGGGGGACTCCGGGGAGCTGTTTTTT. Its translation is CASSFLGQGDSGELFF.

The chain uses TRBV7-2 and TRBJ1-1; 7 nucleotides match TRBD1. This CDR3 contains 14 residues. Germline CDR1 and CDR2: SGHTA and FQGNSA. J lost 2 bases, V lost 3 bases, and 3 bases had no gene match. The CDR3 loop reads CASSFAGGNTEAFF. The CDR3, as DNA: TGTGCCAGCAGCTTTGCAGGGGGTAACACTGAAGCTTTCTTT.

The chain has TRBV27 and TRBJ2-1; D may be TRBD2 (6 bases). This CDR3 is 16 amino acids long. Germline loops: CDR1 MNHEY, CDR2 SMNVEV (reference sequence). V lost 5 bases and J 2 bases, leaving 16 bases between the germline ends. In DNA form, the CDR3 reads TGTGCCAGCAGTCCCACCCCCGGCGGGGCCTACAATGAGCAGTTCTTC. Protein product: CASSPTPGGAYNEQFF.

This clone was observed a few times. The chain couples TRBV28 to TRBJ1-1; no reliable D call. The CDR3 consists of 13 residues. Trimming stripped 6 bases from V and 1 base from J, with 9 bases between. Germline loops: CDR1 MDHEN, CDR2 SYDVKM. The CDR3 spells CASRTSGNTEAFF. In DNA form, the CDR3 reads TGTGCCAGCAGGACTAGTGGGAACACTGAAGCTTTCTTT.

The chain couples TRBV7-2 to TRBJ1-5; D gene ambiguous. This CDR3 spans 13 amino acids. Germline V lookup: CDR1 SGHTA, CDR2 FQGNSA. V gave up 2 bases and J gave up 6 bases, with 8 bases separating them. CDR3 sequence: CASSLSSVQPQHF. DNA for the CDR3: TGTGCCAGCAGCTTAAGTTCAGTTCAGCCCCAGCATTTT.

V usage is TRBV18 and J usage is TRBJ2-7, with D tentatively TRBD1 (5 bases). Trimming removed 5 bases from V and 3 bases from J, with 11 bases in between. The CDR3 spans 13 residues. The germline V gene encodes CDR1 KGHSH and CDR2 LQKENI. CDR3 nucleotide sequence: TGTGCCAGCTCAACAACCAGGGTCTACGAGCAGTACTTC. This translates into CASSTTRVYEQYF.